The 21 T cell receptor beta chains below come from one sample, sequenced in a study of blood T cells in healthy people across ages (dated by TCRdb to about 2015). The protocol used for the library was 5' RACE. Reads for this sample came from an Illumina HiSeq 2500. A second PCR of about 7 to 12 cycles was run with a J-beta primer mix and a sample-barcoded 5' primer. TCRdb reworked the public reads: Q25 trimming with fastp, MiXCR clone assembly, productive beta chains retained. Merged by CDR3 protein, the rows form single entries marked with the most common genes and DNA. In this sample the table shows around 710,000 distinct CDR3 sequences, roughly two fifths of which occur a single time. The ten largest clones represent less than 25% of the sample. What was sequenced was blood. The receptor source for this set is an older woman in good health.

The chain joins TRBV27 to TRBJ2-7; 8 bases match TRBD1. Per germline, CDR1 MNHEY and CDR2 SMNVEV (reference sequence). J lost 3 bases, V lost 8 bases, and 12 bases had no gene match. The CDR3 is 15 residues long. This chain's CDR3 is CASGSLGTGIYEQYF. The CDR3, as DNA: TGTGCCAGCGGATCGCTCGGGACAGGCATCTACGAGCAGTACTTC.

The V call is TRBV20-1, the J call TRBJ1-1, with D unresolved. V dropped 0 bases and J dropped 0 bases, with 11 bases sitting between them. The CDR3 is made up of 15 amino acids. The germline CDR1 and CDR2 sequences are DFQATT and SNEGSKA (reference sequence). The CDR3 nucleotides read TGCAGTGCTAGAGATTCAGTTAGAATGAACACTGAAGCTTTCTTT. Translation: CSARDSVRMNTEAFF.

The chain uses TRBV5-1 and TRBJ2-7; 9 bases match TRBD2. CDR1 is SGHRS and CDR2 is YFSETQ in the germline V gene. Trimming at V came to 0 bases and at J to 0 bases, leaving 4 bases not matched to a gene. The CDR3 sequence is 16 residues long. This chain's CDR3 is CASSLGPSGTSYEQYF. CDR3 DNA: TGCGCCAGCAGCTTGGGCCCTAGCGGGACCTCCTACGAGCAGTACTTC.

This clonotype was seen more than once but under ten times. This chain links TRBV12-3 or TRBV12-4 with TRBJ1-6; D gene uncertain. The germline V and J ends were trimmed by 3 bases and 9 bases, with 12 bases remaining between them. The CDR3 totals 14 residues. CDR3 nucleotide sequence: TGTGCCAGCAGTTTCTCCCAGGCTACTTCACCCCTCCACTTT. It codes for CASSFSQATSPLHF.

CDR3 loop: CASGTSERQETQYF. In DNA form, the CDR3 reads TGTGCCAGTGGGACTAGCGAGCGACAAGAGACCCAGTACTTC. This chain connects TRBV10-3 to TRBJ2-5, with 10 bases fitting TRBD2. CDR1 ENHRY and CDR2 SYGVKD come from the germline V gene. The CDR3 is 14 residues long. V was clipped by 10 bases and J by 2 bases; unmatched bases: 7.

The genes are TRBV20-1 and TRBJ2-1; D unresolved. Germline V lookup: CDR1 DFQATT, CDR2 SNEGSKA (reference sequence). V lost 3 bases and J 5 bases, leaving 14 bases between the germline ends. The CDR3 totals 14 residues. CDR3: CSARSPRRNNEQFF. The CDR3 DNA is TGCAGTGCTAGGTCGCCCCGTCGTAACAATGAGCAGTTCTTC.

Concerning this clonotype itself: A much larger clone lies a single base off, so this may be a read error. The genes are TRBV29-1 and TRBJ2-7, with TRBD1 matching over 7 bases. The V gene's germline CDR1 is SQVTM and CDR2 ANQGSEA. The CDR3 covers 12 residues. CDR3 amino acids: CSVEGTAYGQYF. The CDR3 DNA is TGCAGCGTTGAGGGGACAGCCTACGGGCAGTACTTC.

CDR3 nucleotides: TGTGCCAGCAGCTTACGGGGAGGGGAAGATACGCAGTATTTT. Residues: CASSLRGGEDTQYF. The rearrangement uses TRBV7-9 and TRBJ2-3; 7 nucleotides align to TRBD2. V trimming: 2 bases; J trimming: 5 bases; junction bases outside the gene matches: 4. The CDR3 totals 14 residues. The germline V gene encodes CDR1 SEHNR and CDR2 FQNEAQ (reference sequence).

Here the CDR3 DNA reads TGCAGTGCCGGACAGTCCGGGAGGGTCACTGAAGCTTTCTTT. Its translation: CSAGQSGRVTEAFF. This chain connects TRBV20-1 to TRBJ1-1; a possible D gene is TRBD1 (6 bases). The CDR3 runs 14 residues. Looked up from germline, CDR1 is DFQATT and CDR2 is SNEGSKA (reference sequence). V lost 6 bases and J lost 4, with 18 bases in between.

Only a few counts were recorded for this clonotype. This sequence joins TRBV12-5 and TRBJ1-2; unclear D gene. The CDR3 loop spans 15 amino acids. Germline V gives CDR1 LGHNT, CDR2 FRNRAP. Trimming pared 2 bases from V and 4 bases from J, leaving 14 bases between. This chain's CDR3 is CASGLPVEPLYGYTF. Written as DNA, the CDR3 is TGTGCTAGTGGTTTGCCTGTTGAACCGCTCTATGGCTACACCTTC.

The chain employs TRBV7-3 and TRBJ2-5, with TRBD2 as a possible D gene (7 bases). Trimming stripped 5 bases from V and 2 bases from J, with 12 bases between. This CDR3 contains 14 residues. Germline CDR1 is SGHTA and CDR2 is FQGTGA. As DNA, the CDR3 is TGTGCCAGCAGCCAAAAGGGGGGGCAAGAGACCCAGTACTTC. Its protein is CASSQKGGQETQYF. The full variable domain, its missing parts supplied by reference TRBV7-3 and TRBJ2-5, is GAGVSQTPSNKVTEKGKYVELRCDPISGHTALYWYRQSLGQGPEFLIYFQGTGAADDSGLPNDRFFAVRPEGSVSTLKIQRTERGDSAVYLCASSQKGGQETQYFGPGTRLLVL.

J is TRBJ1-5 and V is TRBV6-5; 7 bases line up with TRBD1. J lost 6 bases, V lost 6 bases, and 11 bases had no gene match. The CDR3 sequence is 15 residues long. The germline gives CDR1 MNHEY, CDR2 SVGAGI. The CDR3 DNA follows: TGTGCCAGCAGGACCGCAGGGGGGCAGGGTCAGCCCCAGCATTTT. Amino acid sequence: CASRTAGGQGQPQHF.

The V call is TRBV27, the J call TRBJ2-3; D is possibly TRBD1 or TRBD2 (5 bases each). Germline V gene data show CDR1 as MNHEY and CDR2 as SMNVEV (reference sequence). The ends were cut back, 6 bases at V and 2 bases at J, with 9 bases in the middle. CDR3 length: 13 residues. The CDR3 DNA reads TGTGCCAGCAGGAAGGGGACCACAGATACGCAGTATTTT. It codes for CASRKGTTDTQYF.

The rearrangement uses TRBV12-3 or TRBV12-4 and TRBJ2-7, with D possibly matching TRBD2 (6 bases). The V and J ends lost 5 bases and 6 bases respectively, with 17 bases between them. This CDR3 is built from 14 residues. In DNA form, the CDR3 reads TGTGCCAGCAGTGTAACCTCTGGCGGGGCCGAGCAGTACTTC. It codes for CASSVTSGGAEQYF.

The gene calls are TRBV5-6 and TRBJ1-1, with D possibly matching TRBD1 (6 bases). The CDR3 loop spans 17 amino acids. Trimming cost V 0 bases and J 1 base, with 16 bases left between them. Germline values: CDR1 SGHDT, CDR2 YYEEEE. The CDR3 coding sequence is TGTGCCAGCAGCTTGGCCTATGGGGGCGCAGGGAACACTGAAGCTTTCTTT. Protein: CASSLAYGGAGNTEAFF.

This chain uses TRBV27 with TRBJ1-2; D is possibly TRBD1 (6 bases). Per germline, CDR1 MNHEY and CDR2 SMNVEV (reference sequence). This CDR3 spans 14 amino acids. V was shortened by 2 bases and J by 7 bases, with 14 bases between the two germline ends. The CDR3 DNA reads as TGTGCCAGCAGTTTAACAGCAGGGGAGAGTGGCTACACCTTC. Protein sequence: CASSLTAGESGYTF.

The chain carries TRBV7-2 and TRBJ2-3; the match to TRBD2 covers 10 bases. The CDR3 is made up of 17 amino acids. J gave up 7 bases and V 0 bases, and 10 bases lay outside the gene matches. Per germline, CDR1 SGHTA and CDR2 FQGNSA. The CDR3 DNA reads TGTGCCAGCAGCTTAGCGAGGGCTAGCGGGAGACTAAATACGCAGTATTTT. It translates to CASSLARASGRLNTQYF.

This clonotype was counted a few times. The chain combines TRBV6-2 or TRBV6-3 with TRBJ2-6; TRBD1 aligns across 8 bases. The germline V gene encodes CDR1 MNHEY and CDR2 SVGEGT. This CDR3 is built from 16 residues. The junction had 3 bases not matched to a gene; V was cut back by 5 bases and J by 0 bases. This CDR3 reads CASSRDRGSGANVLTF. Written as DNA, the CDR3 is TGTGCCAGCAGTCGCGACAGGGGCTCTGGGGCCAACGTCCTGACTTTC.

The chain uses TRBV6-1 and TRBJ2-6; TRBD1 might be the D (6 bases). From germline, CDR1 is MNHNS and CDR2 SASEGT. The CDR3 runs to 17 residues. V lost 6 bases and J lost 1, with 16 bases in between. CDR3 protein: CASSRKPRGSGANVLTF. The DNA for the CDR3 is TGTGCCAGCAGCCGTAAGCCCAGGGGATCTGGGGCCAACGTCCTGACTTTC.

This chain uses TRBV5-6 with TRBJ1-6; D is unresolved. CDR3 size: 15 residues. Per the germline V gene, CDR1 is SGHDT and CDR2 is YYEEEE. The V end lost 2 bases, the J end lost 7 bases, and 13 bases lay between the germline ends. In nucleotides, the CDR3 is TGTGCCAGCAGCTTCTCGGCAGGTGTAAATTCACCCCTCCACTTT. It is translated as CASSFSAGVNSPLHF.

The CDR3 loop is CASSPLSEQYF. The CDR3 DNA reads TGCGCCAGCAGTCCCCTTAGCGAACAGTACTTC. V is TRBV10-2 and J is TRBJ2-5, with D tentatively TRBD2 (5 bases). V dropped 5 bases and J dropped 11 bases, with 12 bases sitting between them. This CDR3 comprises 11 residues. The germline V gene encodes CDR1 WSHSY and CDR2 SAAADI.